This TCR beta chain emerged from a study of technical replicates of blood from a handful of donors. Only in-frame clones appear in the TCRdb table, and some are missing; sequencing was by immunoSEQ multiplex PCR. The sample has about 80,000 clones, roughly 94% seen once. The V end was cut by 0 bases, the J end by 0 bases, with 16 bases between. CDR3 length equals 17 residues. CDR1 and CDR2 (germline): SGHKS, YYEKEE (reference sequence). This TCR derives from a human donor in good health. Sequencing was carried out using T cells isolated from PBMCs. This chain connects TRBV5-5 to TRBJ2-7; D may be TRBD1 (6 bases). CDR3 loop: CASSLGMTGISSYEQYF. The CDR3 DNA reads TGTGCCAGCAGCTTGGGGATGACAGGTATTAGCTCCTACGAGCAGTACTTC.